The following is a T cell receptor (beta chain) sequence with its context. The entry originates in a study of cytomegalovirus exposure and HLA in healthy donors. The PCR had 60 Vbeta and 13 Jbeta primers. In the study's own analysis: Per a later analysis, the number of unique TCR beta chains was 75 million to 90 million, of which 9 million to 14 million were shared. Produced via immunoSEQ multiplex PCR; TCRdb's table is partial and in-frame only. V, J and clone size reflect that table, while D and trimming were determined from the DNA. Of roughly 190,000 clones listed, approximately 79% are singletons. The CDR3 has 15 residues. Trimming pared 2 bases from V and 4 bases from J, leaving 14 bases between. CDR1 SGHTA and CDR2 FQGNSA come from the germline V gene. Healthy bone marrow donors made up the donors.

This receptor was taken from a woman between 18 and 29 years old in good health and CMV-seronegative. The rearrangement uses TRBV7-2 and TRBJ1-1, with D perhaps matching TRBD1 (6 bases). Sequenced material: PBMCs. The chain's CDR3 is CASSLNLVGGTEAFF. The CDR3 DNA reads TGTGCCAGCAGCTTAAATTTAGTAGGGGGCACTGAAGCTTTCTTT.